The 30 T cell receptor beta chains listed next were all sequenced from one sample in a study of PD-1 blockade in classical Hodgkin lymphoma. After autologous stem cell transplantation all patients relapsed, and prior brentuximab vedotin exposure differed between cohorts. TCRdb's table, derived via immunoSEQ multiplex PCR, lists solely in-frame clones and lacks some. The repertoire holds some 21,000 clones, with roughly 77% as singletons. The specimen was peripheral blood mononuclear cells (PBMCs), collected before the second cycle of nivolumab. Source of these receptors: a human donor with classical Hodgkin lymphoma.

The chain recombines TRBV6-5 with TRBJ1-6; 7 bases are shared with TRBD1. Germline CDR1 and CDR2: MNHEY and SVGAGI. This CDR3 has 16 amino acids. J was trimmed by 14 bases and V by 2 bases; bases with no gene match: 15. For the CDR3, the DNA is TGTGCCAGCAGTTACGAGCCAGGGGGAGGGTTTGGCACCCTCCACTTT. It codes for CASSYEPGGGFGTLHF.

This chain connects TRBV2 to TRBJ2-7, with TRBD2 identical over 7 bases. CDR1 and CDR2 (germline): SNHLY, FYNNEI. The V and J ends lost 7 bases and 1 base, in that order; junction bases with no gene match: 7. The CDR3 is 14 residues long. The CDR3 reads CASTRAGESYEQYF. CDR3 bases: TGTGCCAGCACCCGGGCGGGAGAATCCTACGAGCAGTACTTC.

This sequence joins TRBV28 and TRBJ1-5, with D uncertain. CDR1 MDHEN and CDR2 SYDVKM come from the germline V gene. Trimming removed 10 bases at V and 3 bases at J, with 16 bases between. This CDR3 has 14 amino acids. CDR3 DNA: TGTGCCACCGGGTATGGCGGTAACAATCAGCCCCAGCATTTT. Translated: CATGYGGNNQPQHF.

CDR3 loop: CASSIRTGQNQPQHF. In nucleotides, the CDR3 is TGTGCCAGTAGTATTCGGACAGGGCAAAATCAGCCCCAGCATTTT. The rearrangement uses TRBV19 and TRBJ1-5, with 8 bases identical to TRBD1. In germline, CDR1 is LNHDA, CDR2 SQIVND (reference sequence). This CDR3 is built from 15 residues. The trim removed 3 bases at V and 4 bases at J, leaving 5 bases unmatched.

J is TRBJ1-2 and V is TRBV29-1; 7 bases match TRBD1. This CDR3 comprises 11 residues. The V gene's germline CDR1 is SQVTM and CDR2 ANQGSEA. The V gene end was trimmed by 7 bases and the J gene end by 7 bases; junction bases not matched to a gene: 6. The CDR3 DNA follows: TGCAGCGCAGGACAGGTGTCTGGCTACACCTTC. Protein: CSAGQVSGYTF. The entire variable domain, with the rest obtained from reference TRBV29-1 and TRBJ1-2, is as follows: SAVISQKPSRDICQRGTSLTIQCQVDSQVTMMFWYRQQPGQSLTLIATANQGSEATYESGFVIDKFPISRPNLTFSTLTVSNMSPEDSSIYLCSAGQVSGYTFGSGTRLTVV.

In its sample, this clone was seen once. The rearrangement uses TRBV20-1 and TRBJ2-7; 7 nucleotides match TRBD2. J gave up 4 bases and V 6 bases, and 3 bases lay outside the gene matches. This CDR3 region has 11 residues. Per germline, CDR1 DFQATT and CDR2 SNEGSKA (reference sequence). CDR3 amino acids: CSARREYEQYF. In DNA, the CDR3 is TGCAGTGCCCGGCGGGAGTACGAGCAGTACTTC.

This clone was seen only a few times. J is TRBJ1-1 and V is TRBV7-9, with TRBD1 as a possible D gene (5 bases). Trimming shortened V by 5 bases and J by 5 bases, and 15 bases separated the two germline ends. The CDR3 spans 14 residues. The germline gives CDR1 SEHNR, CDR2 FQNEAQ (reference sequence). The CDR3 loop reads CASSEREGRTEAFF. The DNA of the CDR3 is TGTGCCAGCAGCGAAAGGGAGGGGAGGACTGAAGCTTTCTTT.

This clone was counted only a few times. V gene TRBV6-5 combines with J gene TRBJ2-7; no firm D call. The CDR3 extends over 13 amino acids. Germline assignment: CDR1 MNHEY and CDR2 SVGAGI. V lost 6 bases to trimming and J lost 6 bases, with 15 bases between them. The DNA of the CDR3 is TGTGCCAGCAGAGAAATAAGCGTTCCCGAGCAGTACTTC. Its translation: CASREISVPEQYF.

V usage is TRBV9 and J usage is TRBJ1-5; tentative D call: TRBD1 (5 bases). V lost 3 bases and J lost 5, with 12 bases in between. The CDR3 is 14 residues long. Germline V gives CDR1 SGDLS, CDR2 YYNGEE. CDR3 residues: CASSEGSRDQPQHF. The CDR3 DNA sequence: TGTGCCAGCAGCGAAGGGTCCAGGGATCAGCCCCAGCATTTT.

The chain recombines TRBV10-3 with TRBJ2-1; tentative D call: TRBD2 (5 bases). The V gene's germline CDR1 is ENHRY and CDR2 SYGVKD. The CDR3 totals 11 residues. Trimming left V 4 bases short and J 9 bases short, with 7 bases between. The CDR3 loop reads CAISGAGEQFF. The CDR3 DNA is TGTGCCATCAGTGGGGCGGGTGAGCAGTTCTTC.

The chain has TRBV9 and TRBJ2-3; 8 bases fit TRBD2. V lost 0 bases and J lost 6; bases outside the gene matches: 6. Germline lookup yields CDR1 SGDLS and CDR2 YYNGEE. There are 15 residues in the CDR3. CDR3 DNA sequence: TGTGCCAGCAGCGTAGCGGCGGGAGGCCCCGATACGCAGTATTTT. This encodes CASSVAAGGPDTQYF.

This chain connects TRBV19 to TRBJ2-1; D is unclear. Germline-derived CDR1 and CDR2 are LNHDA and SQIVND (reference sequence). The CDR3 loop spans 13 amino acids. The V end was cut by 3 bases, the J end by 4 bases, with 7 bases between. CDR3 bases: TGTGCCAGTAGTATTACCCAGTACAATGAGCAGTTCTTC. It specifies CASSITQYNEQFF. The full variable domain, completed using reference TRBV19 and TRBJ2-1, is DGGITQSPKYLFRKEGQNVTLSCEQNLNHDAMYWYRQDPGQGLRLIYYSQIVNDFQKGDIAEGYSVSREKKESFPLTVTSAQKNPTAFYLCASSITQYNEQFFGPGTRLTVL.

The chain employs TRBV28 and TRBJ1-2; the match to TRBD1 covers 11 bases. From germline, CDR1 is MDHEN and CDR2 SYDVKM. The CDR3 sequence is 20 residues long. The V segment lost 6 bases and the J segment 3 bases; nucleotides outside the gene matches: 21. Here the CDR3 reads CASSPYYETGTGGSYYGYTF. The CDR3 region has the DNA TGTGCCAGCAGCCCATACTATGAAACCGGGACAGGGGGATCGTACTATGGCTACACCTTC.

This clone was seen only a few times. V and J are TRBV23-1 and TRBJ1-2; tentative D call: TRBD1 (6 bases). TRBV23-1 is placed among ORFs of uncertain function. V was clipped by 4 bases and J by 3 bases, with 12 bases between them. The CDR3 is 14 residues long. CDR3 nucleotide sequence: TGCGCCAGCAGTCCCTCTCCAGGGGACTATGGCTACACCTTC. Its protein product is CASSPSPGDYGYTF.

This chain uses TRBV12-5 with TRBJ2-7; no reliable D call. CDR1 and CDR2 (germline): LGHNT, FRNRAP. V was shortened by 5 bases and J by 3 bases, with 5 bases between the two germline ends. This CDR3 comprises 11 residues. CDR3: CASGTNYEQYF. CDR3 bases: TGTGCTAGTGGTACAAACTACGAGCAGTACTTC. Based on the CDR3 plus reference TRBV12-5 and TRBJ2-7, the full variable domain is DARVTQTPRHKVTEMGQEVTMRCQPILGHNTVFWYRQTMMQGLELLAYFRNRAPLDDSGMPKDRFSAEMPDATLATLKIQPSEPRDSAVYFCASGTNYEQYFGPGTRLTVT.

The chain employs TRBV10-1 and TRBJ2-7; D unclear. This CDR3 has 11 amino acids. The germline V gene encodes CDR1 WNHNN and CDR2 SYGVQD (reference sequence). V was shortened by 5 bases and J by 3 bases, with 5 bases between the two germline ends. The CDR3 DNA reads as TGCGCCAGCAGTCCCGGCTACGAGCAGTACTTC. It encodes CASSPGYEQYF.

The CDR3 DNA is TGCGCCAGCAGTACCGGGAGTCAAGAGACCCAGTACTTC. Translation gives CASSTGSQETQYF. The chain employs TRBV10-1 and TRBJ2-5, with D possibly TRBD2 on 6 matching bases. The CDR3 is 13 residues long. Germline CDR1 WNHNN, CDR2 SYGVQD (reference sequence). V was cut by 5 bases and J by 2 bases, with 9 bases left in between.

V usage is TRBV12-5 and J usage is TRBJ2-4; either TRBD1 or TRBD2 may fit D (5 bases each). Germline CDR1 LGHNT, CDR2 FRNRAP. The germline V and J ends were trimmed by 5 bases and 13 bases, with 12 bases remaining between them. The CDR3 sequence is 11 residues long. Here the CDR3 reads CASGARGRQYF. The DNA of the CDR3 is TGTGCTAGTGGTGCCCGGGGCCGACAGTACTTC.

This chain connects TRBV7-8 to TRBJ1-4; 10 bases line up with TRBD1. Trimming took 4 bases from V and 6 from J; bases not matched to a gene: 2. Germline V gives CDR1 SGHVS, CDR2 FQNEAQ. The CDR3 is 14 amino acids. The CDR3 loop reads CASSSTGGDEKLFF. The CDR3 bases are TGTGCCAGCAGCTCGACAGGGGGCGATGAAAAACTGTTTTTT.

The rearrangement links TRBV5-6 to TRBJ2-3, with 13 positions matching TRBD2. Looked up from germline, CDR1 is SGHDT and CDR2 is YYEEEE. V lost 4 bases to trimming and J lost 0 bases; unmatched junction nucleotides: 5. This CDR3 is 17 amino acids long. CDR3 in amino acids: CASSQPGLAGSTDTQYF. CDR3 in DNA: TGTGCCAGCAGCCAACCGGGACTAGCGGGGAGCACAGATACGCAGTATTTT.

Points on this clone: Sequence at one end of the junction differs from germline and may be a read error. The rearrangement links TRBV28 to TRBJ2-4; TRBD1 is a possible D gene (6 bases). The CDR3 covers 11 residues. The V gene's germline CDR1 is MDHEN and CDR2 SYDVKM. The CDR3 here is CASSSYRERHF. The CDR3 region has the DNA TGTGCCAGCAGTTCCTACAGGGAAAGGCACTTC.

The V gene is TRBV6-1, the J gene TRBJ1-5; D possibly corresponds to TRBD1 (5 bases). Germline lookup yields CDR1 MNHNS and CDR2 SASEGT. The CDR3 sequence is 15 residues long. With 0 bases removed from V and 5 bases from J, the gap between germline ends came to 11 bases. CDR3 sequence (DNA): TGTGCCAGCAGTGAAGCGGGGGGACCGTATCAGCCCCAGCATTTT. This gives the protein CASSEAGGPYQPQHF.

The chain links TRBV7-2 to TRBJ1-2; D call uncertain. Germline CDR1 and CDR2: SGHTA and FQGNSA. Trimming pared 1 base from V and 8 bases from J, leaving 14 bases between. This CDR3 region has 14 residues. The CDR3: CASSLDFNSRGYTF. The CDR3 nucleotides read TGTGCCAGCAGCTTAGATTTCAACAGCCGGGGCTACACCTTC.

DNA of the CDR3: TGTGCCAGCAGCGTAGGTTTTAGCCCCGGGGAGCTGTTTTTT. Protein product: CASSVGFSPGELFF. The chain employs TRBV9 and TRBJ2-2, with D unresolved. In germline, CDR1 is SGDLS, CDR2 YYNGEE. Trimming left V 0 bases short and J 6 bases short, with 9 bases between. CDR3 length: 14 residues.

The V and J genes are TRBV4-3 and TRBJ2-7, with D possibly matching TRBD1 (7 bases). The CDR3 length is 15 residues. Trimming pared 3 bases from V and 2 bases from J, leaving 14 bases between. Germline V gene sequence: CDR1 LGHNA, CDR2 YSLEER. CDR3 nucleotide sequence: TGCGCCAGCAGCCAGGGGGCAGGGGGGACCTACGAGCAGTACTTC. It yields the protein CASSQGAGGTYEQYF.

This sequence joins TRBV25-1 and TRBJ1-1; possible D gene TRBD1, 5 bases. Trimming left V 5 bases short and J 1 base short, with 8 bases between. CDR1 is MGHDK and CDR2 is SYGVNS in the germline V gene. CDR3 size: 13 residues. Written as DNA, the CDR3 is TGTGCCAGCAGTTCCCAGGGGAACACTGAAGCTTTCTTT. Translating it yields CASSSQGNTEAFF.

The sample holds a few counts of this clone. V is TRBV11-2 and J is TRBJ1-4; the match to TRBD1 covers 9 bases. This CDR3 comprises 15 residues. From germline, CDR1 is SGHAT and CDR2 FQNNGV. With V trimmed by 0 bases and J by 7 bases, 3 bases remained unmatched. The CDR3 nucleotides are TGTGCCAGCAGCTTAGATGGGACAGGGAGTGAAAAACTGTTTTTT. It encodes CASSLDGTGSEKLFF.

The chain employs TRBV6-6 and TRBJ2-1, with D perhaps TRBD2 (7 bases). V was cut by 6 bases and J by 0 bases, with 15 bases left in between. In germline, CDR1 is MNHNY, CDR2 SVGAGI (reference sequence). The CDR3 has 16 residues. CDR3 loop: CASSRGGGLSYNEQFF. The CDR3 DNA sequence: TGTGCCAGCAGCCGAGGGGGGGGTCTCTCCTACAATGAGCAGTTCTTC.

V usage is TRBV5-5 and J usage is TRBJ2-3, with 8 bases aligning to TRBD2. The CDR3 sequence is 16 residues long. CDR1 is SGHKS, CDR2 YYEKEE, per germline (reference sequence). V dropped 2 bases and J dropped 4; count of bases not matched to a gene: 9. CDR3 nucleotide sequence: TGTGCCAGCAGCTTCTACTACGGGAGGGTTGCAGATACGCAGTATTTT. Amino acid sequence: CASSFYYGRVADTQYF.

The chain combines TRBV6-1 with TRBJ2-1, with 9 bases lining up with TRBD2. The CDR3 has 13 amino acids. Germline CDR1 and CDR2: MNHNS and SASEGT. CDR3 residues: CAARSGGYNEQFF. The CDR3 nucleotides read TGTGCGGCGAGGAGCGGGGGGTACAATGAGCAGTTCTTC.